Listed below are T cell receptor beta chains from one sample, sequenced in a study of OX40 agonist ivuxolimab in advanced cancers. The data were produced by immunoSEQ multiplex PCR, yet TCRdb's version contains in-frame clones alone and is incomplete. The table includes roughly 76,000 clones, 84% detected once. The sequencing here drew on CD4+ or CD8+ T cells sorted from blood, taken in a trial of the OX40 agonist ivuxolimab. Every receptor here comes from an adult with an advanced solid tumor such as melanoma, head and neck, liver or kidney cancer. Each CDR3 is given with its conserved first and last residue. The order of the fields is J gene, V gene, D gene, CDR3 length, clone size, CDR3 DNA, CDR3 protein. D genes are given only for firm matches. Clone size is stated in some rows and not others, as once, few, many or a class when expanded.

>TRBJ1-2|TRBV18|-|14|-
TGTGCCAGCTCACCAAGCCAGGACGAATCGGGCTACACCTTC
CASSPSQDESGYTF
>TRBJ1-6|TRBV5-1|TRBD1|16|once
TGCGCCAGCAGCTTGGCAGGGACAGGCTATAATTCACCCCTCCACTTT
CASSLAGTGYNSPLHF
>TRBJ1-5|TRBV6-9|-|12|-
TGTGCCAGCAGTTTCGTGGGGGAGCCCCAGCATTTT
CASSFVGEPQHF
>TRBJ2-5|TRBV5-1|-|15|-
TGCGCCAGCAGCTTGGAGGGTCTATCGGAGGAGACCCAGTACTTC
CASSLEGLSEETQYF
>TRBJ2-5|TRBV5-1|-|14|-
TGCGCCAGCAGCATCCCGGCGGGTGGGGAGACCCAGTACTTC
CASSIPAGGETQYF
>TRBJ2-5|TRBV7-2|-|14|-
TGTGCCAGCAGCTGGGGGGGACAGCAAGAGACCCAGTACTTC
CASSWGGQQETQYF
>TRBJ2-7|TRBV4-1|TRBD2|14|few
TGCGCCAGCAGCCGGGGGGAGGGGTGGAACGAGCAGTACTTC
CASSRGEGWNEQYF
>TRBJ1-2|TRBV12-5|-|9|-
TGTGCTATTGCTGGGGGCTACACCTTC
CAIAGGYTF
>TRBJ2-7|TRBV6-6|-|14|-
TGTGCCAGCAGTTATCTAGGGTTTACCTACGAGCAGTACTTC
CASSYLGFTYEQYF
>TRBJ2-1|TRBV19|TRBD1|15|-
TGTGCCAGTAGGGACGGGACAGGGGAAATCGATGAGCAGTTCTTC
CASRDGTGEIDEQFF
>TRBJ2-3|TRBV14|-|14|-
TGTGCCAGCAGCCGGGTTACCATTTCAGATACGCAGTATTTT
CASSRVTISDTQYF
>TRBJ2-3|TRBV6-1|-|15|-
TGTGCCAGCAGGGGGGGACGGCTAAACACAGATACGCAGTATTTT
CASRGGRLNTDTQYF
>TRBJ2-1|TRBV11-2|-|14|-
TGTGCCAGCAGCCCGAGTGGAGGGTGGAATGAGCAGTTCTTC
CASSPSGGWNEQFF
>TRBJ2-7|TRBV28|TRBD1|15|-
TGTGCCAGCAGTTCCTCCGGGACAGGGGTAAACGAGCAGTACTTC
CASSSSGTGVNEQYF
>TRBJ1-1|TRBV6-1|TRBD1|14|-
TGTGCCAGCAGTGAAAAAGGGACAGACTTTGAAGCTTTCTTT
CASSEKGTDFEAFF
>TRBJ1-1|TRBV11-3|-|13|-
TGTGCCAGCAGCTGGGGGACGGGCACTGAAGCTTTCTTT
CASSWGTGTEAFF
>TRBJ2-1|TRBV11-2|TRBD1|18|-
TGTGCCAGCAGGGGCGGGACTGCGGGGACAGGTCCCTACAATGAGCAGTTCTTC
CASRGGTAGTGPYNEQFF
>TRBJ1-4|TRBV19|-|15|-
TGTGCCAGTGGCTTGGCCCGGGACGCTAATGAAAAACTGTTTTTT
CASGLARDANEKLFF
>TRBJ2-7|TRBV5-1|TRBD1|15|-
TGCGCCAGCAGCCCGGGCGGGACAGGCTCCTACGAGCAGTACTTC
CASSPGGTGSYEQYF
>TRBJ1-2|TRBV5-1|-|11|medium-sized
TGCGCCAGCCACGATAACTATGGCTACACCTTC
CASHDNYGYTF
>TRBJ2-3|TRBV19|-|17|-
TGTGCCAGTAGTATCTCTTTCGGGAGAACGGGCACAGATACGCAGTATTTT
CASSISFGRTGTDTQYF
>TRBJ2-7|TRBV6-5|-|13|-
TGTGCCAGCAGTTACCCGAACATCTACGAGCAGTACTTC
CASSYPNIYEQYF